This T cell receptor beta chain was documented in a study of T cells in Graves' hyperthyroidism and ophthalmopathy. The TCR beta CDR3 regions underwent amplification using RNA transcripts as the source. The primer set for the first-round RT-PCR of the TCR CDR3 was HTBI. TCRdb re-called the multiplex PCR reads with MiXCR, one entry per CDR3 protein. The repertoire holds under 350,000 distinct CDR3 sequences, 15% to 20% seen once, with less than 65% in the top ten. At least ten counts were recorded for this clonotype. The junction does not match germline at one end; this may be a read error. Germline lookup yields CDR1 DFQATT and CDR2 SNEGSKA (reference sequence). The CDR3 totals 12 residues.

The sequence was obtained from a woman aged 45-65 years with Graves' hyperthyroidism. The specimen was blood. The chain employs TRBV20-1 and TRBJ2-3; the D is unclear. This CDR3 reads CSARESTDTQYF. In DNA form, the CDR3 reads TGCAGTGCTCGAGAGAGCACAGATACGCAGTATTTT.